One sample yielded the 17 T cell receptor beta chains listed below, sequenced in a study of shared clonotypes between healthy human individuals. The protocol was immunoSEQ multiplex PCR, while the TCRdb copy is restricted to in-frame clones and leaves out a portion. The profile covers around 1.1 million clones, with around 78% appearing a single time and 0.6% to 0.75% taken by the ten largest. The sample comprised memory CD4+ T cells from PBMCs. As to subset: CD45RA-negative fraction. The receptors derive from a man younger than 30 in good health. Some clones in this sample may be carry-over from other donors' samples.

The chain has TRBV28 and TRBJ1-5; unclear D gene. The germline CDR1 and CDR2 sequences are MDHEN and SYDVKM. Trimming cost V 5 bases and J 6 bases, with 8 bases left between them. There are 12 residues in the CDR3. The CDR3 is CASSALLQPQHF. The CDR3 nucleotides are TGTGCCAGCAGTGCCCTACTTCAGCCCCAGCATTTT.

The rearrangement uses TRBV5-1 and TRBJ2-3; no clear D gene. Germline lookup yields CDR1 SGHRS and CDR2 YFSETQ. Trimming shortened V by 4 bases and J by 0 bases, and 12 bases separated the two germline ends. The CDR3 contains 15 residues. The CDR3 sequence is CASSQTSTSTDTQYF. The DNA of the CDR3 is TGCGCCAGCAGCCAAACCTCCACTAGCACAGATACGCAGTATTTT.

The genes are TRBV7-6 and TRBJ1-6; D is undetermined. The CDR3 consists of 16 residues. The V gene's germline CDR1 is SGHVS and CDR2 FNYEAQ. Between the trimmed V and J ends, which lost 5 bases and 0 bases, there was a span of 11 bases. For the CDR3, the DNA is TGTGCCAGCAGCGCAGACTGGGTCTCCTATAATTCACCCCTCCACTTT. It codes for CASSADWVSYNSPLHF. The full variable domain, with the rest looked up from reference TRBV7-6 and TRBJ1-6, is GAGVSQSPRYKVTKRGQDVALRCDPISGHVSLYWYRQALGQGPEFLTYFNYEAQQDKSGLPNDRFSAERPEGSISTLTIQRTEQRDSAMYRCASSADWVSYNSPLHFGNGTRLTVT.

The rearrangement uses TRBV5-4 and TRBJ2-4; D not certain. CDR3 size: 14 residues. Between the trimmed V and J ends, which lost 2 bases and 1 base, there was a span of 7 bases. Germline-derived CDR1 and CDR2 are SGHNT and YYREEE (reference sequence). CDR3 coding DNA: TGTGCCAGCAGCTTAGCCGGGGCCAAAAACATTCAGTACTTC. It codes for CASSLAGAKNIQYF.

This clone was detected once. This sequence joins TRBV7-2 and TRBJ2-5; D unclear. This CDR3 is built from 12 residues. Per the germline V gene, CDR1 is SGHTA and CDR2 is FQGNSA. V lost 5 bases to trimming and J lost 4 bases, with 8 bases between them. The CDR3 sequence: CASSLLLETQYF. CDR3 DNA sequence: TGTGCCAGCAGCCTCCTGTTAGAGACCCAGTACTTC.

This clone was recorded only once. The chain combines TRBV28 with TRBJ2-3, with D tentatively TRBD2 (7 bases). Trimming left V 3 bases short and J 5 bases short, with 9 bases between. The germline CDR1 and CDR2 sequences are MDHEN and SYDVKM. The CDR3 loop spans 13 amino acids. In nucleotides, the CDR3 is TGTGCCAGCAGTTTGGGGGGGCGAGATACGCAGTATTTT. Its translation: CASSLGGRDTQYF.

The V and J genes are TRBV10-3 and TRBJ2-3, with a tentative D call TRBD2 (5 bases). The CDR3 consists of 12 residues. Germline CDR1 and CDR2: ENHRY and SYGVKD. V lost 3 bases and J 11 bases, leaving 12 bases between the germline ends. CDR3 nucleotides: TGTGCCATCAGTGAAGCAAAAGAGGGGCAGTATTTT. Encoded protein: CAISEAKEGQYF.

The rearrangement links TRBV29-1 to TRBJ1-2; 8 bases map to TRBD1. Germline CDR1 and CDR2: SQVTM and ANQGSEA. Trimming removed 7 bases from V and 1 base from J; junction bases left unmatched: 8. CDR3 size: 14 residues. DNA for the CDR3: TGCAGCGCTAGACAGGGGCCCTTTAACTATGGCTACACCTTC. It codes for CSARQGPFNYGYTF.

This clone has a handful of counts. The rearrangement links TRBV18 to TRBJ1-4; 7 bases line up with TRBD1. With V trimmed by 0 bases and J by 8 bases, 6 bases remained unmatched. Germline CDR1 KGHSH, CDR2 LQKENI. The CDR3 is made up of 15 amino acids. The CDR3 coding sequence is TGTGCCAGCTCACCACCAGGGGGCGCGAAGGAAAAACTGTTTTTT. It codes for CASSPPGGAKEKLFF. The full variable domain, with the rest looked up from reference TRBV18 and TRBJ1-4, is NAGVMQNPRHLVRRRGQEARLRCSPMKGHSHVYWYRQLPEEGLKFMVYLQKENIIDESGMPKERFSAEFPKEGPSILRIQQVVRGDSAAYFCASSPPGGAKEKLFFGSGTQLSVL.

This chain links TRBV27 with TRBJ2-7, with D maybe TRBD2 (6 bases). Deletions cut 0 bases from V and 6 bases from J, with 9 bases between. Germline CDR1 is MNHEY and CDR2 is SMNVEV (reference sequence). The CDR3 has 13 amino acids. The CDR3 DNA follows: TGTGCCAGCAGTTTATCTTGGGGGGTCGAGCAGTACTTC. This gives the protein CASSLSWGVEQYF.

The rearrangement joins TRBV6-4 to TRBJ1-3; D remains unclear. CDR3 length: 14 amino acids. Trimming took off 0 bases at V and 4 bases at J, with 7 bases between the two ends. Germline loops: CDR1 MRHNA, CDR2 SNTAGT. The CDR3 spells CASSDSRTGNTIYF. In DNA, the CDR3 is TGTGCCAGCAGTGACTCCCGGACGGGAAACACCATATATTTT.

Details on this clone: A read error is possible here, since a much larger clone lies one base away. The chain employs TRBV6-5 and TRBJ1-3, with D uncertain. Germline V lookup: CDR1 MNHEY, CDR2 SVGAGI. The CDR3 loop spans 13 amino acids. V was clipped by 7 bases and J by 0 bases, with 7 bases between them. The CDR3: CASTQLSGNTIYF. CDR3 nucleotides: TGTGCCAGCACCCAACTCTCTGGAAACACCATATATTTT.

This CDR3 reads CSATPGQRTDTQYF. The CDR3 bases are TGCAGCGCCACCCCGGGACAGAGGACAGATACGCAGTATTTT. The gene calls are TRBV29-1 and TRBJ2-3, with TRBD1 identical over 7 bases. The germline V gene has CDR1 SQVTM and CDR2 ANQGSEA. Trimming took 7 bases from V and 3 from J; bases not matched to a gene: 10. This CDR3 region has 14 residues.

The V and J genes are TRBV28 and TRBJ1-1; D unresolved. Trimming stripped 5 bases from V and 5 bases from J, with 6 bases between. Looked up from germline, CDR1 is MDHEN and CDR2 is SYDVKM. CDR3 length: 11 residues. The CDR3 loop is CASSGLTEAFF. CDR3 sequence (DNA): TGTGCCAGCAGTGGGCTGACTGAAGCTTTCTTT.

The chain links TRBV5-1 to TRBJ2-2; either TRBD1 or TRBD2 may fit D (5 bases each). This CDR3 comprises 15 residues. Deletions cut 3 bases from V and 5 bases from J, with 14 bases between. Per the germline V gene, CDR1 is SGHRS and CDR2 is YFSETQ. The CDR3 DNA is TGCGCCAGCAGCTGGGGACCCGGGCGGACCGGGGAGCTGTTTTTT. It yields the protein CASSWGPGRTGELFF.

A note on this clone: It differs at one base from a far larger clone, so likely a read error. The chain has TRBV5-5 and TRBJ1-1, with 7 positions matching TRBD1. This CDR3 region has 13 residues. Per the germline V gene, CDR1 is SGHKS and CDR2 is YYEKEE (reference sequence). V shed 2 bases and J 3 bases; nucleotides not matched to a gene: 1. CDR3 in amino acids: CASSLTGDTEAFF. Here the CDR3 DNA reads TGTGCCAGCAGCTTAACAGGGGACACTGAAGCTTTCTTT.

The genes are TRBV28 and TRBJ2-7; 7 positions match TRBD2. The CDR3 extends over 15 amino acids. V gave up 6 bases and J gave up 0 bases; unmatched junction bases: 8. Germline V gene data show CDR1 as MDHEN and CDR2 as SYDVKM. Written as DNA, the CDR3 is TGTGCCAGCAGAACCCAAGGGACTATCTCCTACGAGCAGTACTTC. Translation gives CASRTQGTISYEQYF.